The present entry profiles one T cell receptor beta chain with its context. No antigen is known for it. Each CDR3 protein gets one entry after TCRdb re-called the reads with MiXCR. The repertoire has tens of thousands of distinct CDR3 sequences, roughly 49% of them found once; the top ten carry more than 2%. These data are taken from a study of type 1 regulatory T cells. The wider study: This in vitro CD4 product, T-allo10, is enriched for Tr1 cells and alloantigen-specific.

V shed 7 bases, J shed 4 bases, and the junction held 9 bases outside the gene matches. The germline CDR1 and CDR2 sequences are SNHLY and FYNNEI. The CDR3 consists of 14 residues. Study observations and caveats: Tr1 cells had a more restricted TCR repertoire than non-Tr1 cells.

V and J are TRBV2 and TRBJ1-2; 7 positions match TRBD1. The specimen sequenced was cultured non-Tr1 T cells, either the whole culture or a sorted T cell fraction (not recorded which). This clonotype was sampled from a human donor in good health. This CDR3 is CASIADRALYGYTF. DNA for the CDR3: TGTGCCAGCATAGCCGACAGGGCGCTCTATGGCTACACCTTC.